This TCR beta chain was captured by sequencing in a study of cytomegalovirus exposure and HLA in healthy donors. Findings of the study overall: A prior analysis recorded that most TCR beta V segments were productive about 87% or about 30% of the time. 150 to 200 TCR beta chains were listed as cytomegalovirus-associated.

With respect to this clone: Its antigen is not identified.

The V and J ends lost 6 bases and 1 base respectively, with 13 bases between them. Germline CDR1 is MDHEN and CDR2 is SYDVKM. The CDR3 loop spans 14 amino acids. It was with 60 Vbeta and 13 Jbeta primers that the PCR ran. The data were produced by immunoSEQ multiplex PCR, yet TCRdb's version contains in-frame clones alone and is incomplete. The sample holds about 50,000 clones; less than 85% are singletons and the top ten take approximately 7.6%. The TCR sequence derives from a man between 25 and 39 years old in good health and CMV-seropositive. The chain joins TRBV28 to TRBJ2-7; D is possibly TRBD1 (6 bases). Sequencing was carried out using PBMCs. The CDR3 sequence is CASRLQGYSYEQYF. Here the CDR3 DNA reads TGTGCCAGCAGACTACAGGGATATTCCTACGAGCAGTACTTC.